This T cell receptor (beta chain) was profiled in a study of shared clonotypes between healthy human individuals. On the study more broadly: Aged 18 to 49, the donors were a couple of women and a few men. Each donor's CD4 naive and CD4 memory cells filled three plates apiece, CD8 naive two, and CD8 memory one.

The CDR3 totals 12 residues. V was clipped by 3 bases and J by 1 base, with 4 bases between them. Germline CDR1 and CDR2: SGHNT and YYREEE (reference sequence). Among the donors, all were Caucasian adults who lived in Nashville, Tennessee. The assay was immunoSEQ multiplex PCR, and TCRdb's table has in-frame clones only and misses some. The sample contains around 510,000 clones, 95% to 97% of which appear only once. This TCR was sampled from a woman younger than 45 in good health. The sample consisted of naive CD4+ T cells sorted from blood. Documented subset: CD45RA+ positively selected. This chain connects TRBV5-4 to TRBJ1-1, with D unresolved. The CDR3 here is CASSSQNTEAFF. The CDR3 DNA follows: TGTGCCAGCAGCTCGCAGAACACTGAAGCTTTCTTT.